This is a list of T cell receptor beta chains from one sample in a study of cytomegalovirus exposure and HLA in healthy donors. Using immunoSEQ multiplex PCR, the repertoire was profiled, and TCRdb retains in-frame clones only, with some absent. The sample records 170,000 or so clones, about 73% being singletons. The sequenced sample consisted of PBMCs. These receptors were taken from a woman between 45 and 65 years old in good health and CMV-seropositive. Both conserved end residues are part of each CDR3. A D gene is named only where the DNA matches it firmly. Not all rows give a size; the values are once, few, many and, for expanded clones, a class.

j_call: TRBJ1-2; v_call: TRBV6-6; clone_size: -; d_call: -; cdr3_nt: TGTGCCAGCAGTTACCGGACGGACACTCCAGACACCTTC; cdr3_aa: CASSYRTDTPDTF
j_call: TRBJ1-1; v_call: TRBV6-5; clone_size: -; d_call: -; cdr3_nt: TGTGCCAGCAGTTCTGTGACAGAAGCTTTCTTT; cdr3_aa: CASSSVTEAFF
j_call: TRBJ2-7; v_call: TRBV18; clone_size: -; d_call: TRBD1; cdr3_nt: TGTGCCAGCTCACCGGGACAGGGCTACTACGAGCAGTACTTC; cdr3_aa: CASSPGQGYYEQYF
j_call: TRBJ1-1; v_call: TRBV6-1; clone_size: -; d_call: TRBD1; cdr3_nt: TGTGCCAGCAGTGCGGGGACAGGGATGTTATACACTGAAGCTTTCTTT; cdr3_aa: CASSAGTGMLYTEAFF
j_call: TRBJ2-1; v_call: TRBV5-6; clone_size: -; d_call: -; cdr3_nt: TGTGCCAGCAGCTTGGGGGGAGTCTACAATGAGCAGTTCTTC; cdr3_aa: CASSLGGVYNEQFF
j_call: TRBJ2-7; v_call: TRBV7-9; clone_size: few; d_call: -; cdr3_nt: TGTGCCAGCAGCTTAGTTGATGTAGGGGTCTACGAGCAGTACTTC; cdr3_aa: CASSLVDVGVYEQYF
j_call: TRBJ2-3; v_call: TRBV4-1; clone_size: -; d_call: TRBD2; cdr3_nt: TGCGCCAGCAGCCGCTTTACTAGCGGCGTTAGCACAGATACGCAGTATTTT; cdr3_aa: CASSRFTSGVSTDTQYF
j_call: TRBJ2-3; v_call: TRBV6-1; clone_size: -; d_call: TRBD2; cdr3_nt: TGTGCCAGCAAGAGGACTAGCGCAGATACGCAGTATTTT; cdr3_aa: CASKRTSADTQYF
j_call: TRBJ1-2; v_call: TRBV30; clone_size: -; d_call: TRBD1; cdr3_nt: TGTGCCTGGAGTTATCGGGACAGCAGGGCCGTGCGTGGCTACACCTTC; cdr3_aa: CAWSYRDSRAVRGYTF
j_call: TRBJ1-1; v_call: TRBV5-4; clone_size: -; d_call: TRBD1; cdr3_nt: TGTGCCAGCAGTCGGACAGGTGAAGCTTTCTTT; cdr3_aa: CASSRTGEAFF
j_call: TRBJ1-1; v_call: TRBV10-3; clone_size: few; d_call: -; cdr3_nt: TGTGCCATCCAGGAAGGCACTGAAGCTTTCTTT; cdr3_aa: CAIQEGTEAFF
j_call: TRBJ2-5; v_call: TRBV6-1; clone_size: few; d_call: -; cdr3_nt: TGTGCCAGCAGTGACAGGGGTAAACGGGGGACCCAGTACTTC; cdr3_aa: CASSDRGKRGTQYF
j_call: TRBJ1-4; v_call: TRBV10-2; clone_size: -; d_call: TRBD1; cdr3_nt: TGCGCCAGCAGTGAAATACAGGGGGTTAAACTGTTTTTT; cdr3_aa: CASSEIQGVKLFF
j_call: TRBJ2-5; v_call: TRBV5-6; clone_size: -; d_call: -; cdr3_nt: TGTGCCAGCAGCGCCGGACTGGTGGAGACCCAGTACTTC; cdr3_aa: CASSAGLVETQYF
j_call: TRBJ1-2; v_call: TRBV7-9; clone_size: -; d_call: TRBD1; cdr3_nt: TGTGCCAGCAGCTTAGCCAGGGGGCATGGCTACACCTTC; cdr3_aa: CASSLARGHGYTF
j_call: TRBJ1-1; v_call: TRBV2; clone_size: -; d_call: TRBD1; cdr3_nt: TGTGCCAGCAGGCGACAGGGTTCTGGCACTGAAGCTTTCTTT; cdr3_aa: CASRRQGSGTEAFF
j_call: TRBJ2-3; v_call: TRBV11-2; clone_size: -; d_call: TRBD1; cdr3_nt: TGTGCCAGCAGCTTTGCGGGACAGGGCGCAGATACGCAGTATTTT; cdr3_aa: CASSFAGQGADTQYF
j_call: TRBJ1-4; v_call: TRBV11-2; clone_size: -; d_call: -; cdr3_nt: TGTGCCAGCAGTTCCCTTACAACTAATGAAAAACTGTTTTTT; cdr3_aa: CASSSLTTNEKLFF
j_call: TRBJ1-6; v_call: TRBV19; clone_size: -; d_call: TRBD1; cdr3_nt: TGTGCCAGTAGTACAGGGACAGGCAATTCACCCCTCCACTTT; cdr3_aa: CASSTGTGNSPLHF
j_call: TRBJ2-2; v_call: TRBV5-1; clone_size: -; d_call: -; cdr3_nt: TGCGCCAGCAGCCGGGATGCCGTCACCGGGGAGCTGTTTTTT; cdr3_aa: CASSRDAVTGELFF
j_call: TRBJ1-2; v_call: TRBV5-1; clone_size: -; d_call: -; cdr3_nt: TGCGCCAGCAGCTTGGAGGCAGGCTATGGCTACACCTTC; cdr3_aa: CASSLEAGYGYTF
j_call: TRBJ1-6; v_call: TRBV6-5; clone_size: few; d_call: -; cdr3_nt: TGTGCCACCGGGAGGCCGGATTCACCCCTCCACTTT; cdr3_aa: CATGRPDSPLHF
j_call: TRBJ1-1; v_call: TRBV6-5; clone_size: -; d_call: TRBD1; cdr3_nt: TGTGCCAGCAGTTACTCGCTAGGGGGCTTGAACACTGAAGCTTTCTTT; cdr3_aa: CASSYSLGGLNTEAFF
j_call: TRBJ2-7; v_call: TRBV19; clone_size: -; d_call: TRBD2; cdr3_nt: TGTGCCAGTAGTATAGCTTCGGGGGGGGCCGAGCAGTACTTC; cdr3_aa: CASSIASGGAEQYF
j_call: TRBJ1-3; v_call: TRBV5-1; clone_size: -; d_call: -; cdr3_nt: TGCGCCAGCAGCCCATGGGGGGAGAGAGGAAACACCATATATTTT; cdr3_aa: CASSPWGERGNTIYF
j_call: TRBJ1-5; v_call: TRBV27; clone_size: once; d_call: TRBD1; cdr3_nt: TGTGCCAACAGTTCCAAACCTGCCGGGACAGGGGCCCTAAGCAATCAGCCCCAGCATTTT; cdr3_aa: CANSSKPAGTGALSNQPQHF
j_call: TRBJ2-1; v_call: TRBV14; clone_size: -; d_call: TRBD1; cdr3_nt: TGTGCCAGCAGCCCACTTCAGGGGGCTTACAATGAGCAGTTCTTC; cdr3_aa: CASSPLQGAYNEQFF
j_call: TRBJ1-2; v_call: TRBV7-4; clone_size: once; d_call: -; cdr3_nt: TGTGCCAGCAGCCCCGCCCCTGCAGGCTTGAACTATGGCTACACCTTC; cdr3_aa: CASSPAPAGLNYGYTF
j_call: TRBJ1-2; v_call: TRBV7-9; clone_size: -; d_call: -; cdr3_nt: TGTGCCAGCAGCTTAAATGCGGTCACCAGCTATGGCTACACCTTC; cdr3_aa: CASSLNAVTSYGYTF
j_call: TRBJ2-7; v_call: TRBV5-1; clone_size: few; d_call: TRBD1; cdr3_nt: TGCGCCAGCAGTCAAACAGGGGTGGGCTCCTACGAGCAGTACTTC; cdr3_aa: CASSQTGVGSYEQYF
j_call: TRBJ2-1; v_call: TRBV7-6; clone_size: -; d_call: -; cdr3_nt: TGTGCCAGCAGCGTCCGACAGGTCTCCTACAATGAGCAGTTCTTC; cdr3_aa: CASSVRQVSYNEQFF
j_call: TRBJ2-7; v_call: TRBV27; clone_size: -; d_call: -; cdr3_nt: TGTGCCAGCAGTTTAAACCCAGGGCTCTACGAGCAGTACTTC; cdr3_aa: CASSLNPGLYEQYF
j_call: TRBJ2-7; v_call: TRBV5-1; clone_size: -; d_call: TRBD2; cdr3_nt: TGCGCCAGCAGCTTGGCCGGGACTAGCGGGGGGCCCGGGGTGCAGTACTTC; cdr3_aa: CASSLAGTSGGPGVQYF
j_call: TRBJ1-2; v_call: TRBV6-6; clone_size: -; d_call: TRBD1; cdr3_nt: TGTGCCAGCAGTTCGACAGGGGCATATGGCTACACCTTC; cdr3_aa: CASSSTGAYGYTF
j_call: TRBJ2-7; v_call: TRBV5-6; clone_size: -; d_call: TRBD1; cdr3_nt: TGTGCCAGCAGCCCGCCGACGACAGGGATCTACGAGCAGTACTTC; cdr3_aa: CASSPPTTGIYEQYF
j_call: TRBJ2-7; v_call: TRBV21-1; clone_size: -; d_call: -; cdr3_nt: TGTGCCAGCAGCAATTACGGGGGAACCTACGAGCAGTACTTC; cdr3_aa: CASSNYGGTYEQYF
j_call: TRBJ1-2; v_call: TRBV5-6; clone_size: few; d_call: TRBD1; cdr3_nt: TGTGCCAGCAGCCAGGGGGAAACTAACTATGGCTACACCTTC; cdr3_aa: CASSQGETNYGYTF
j_call: TRBJ2-1; v_call: TRBV13; clone_size: -; d_call: TRBD1; cdr3_nt: TGTGCCAGCAGCATCAGTTGGACAGGGTCCGGGAATGAGCAGTTCTTC; cdr3_aa: CASSISWTGSGNEQFF
j_call: TRBJ1-1; v_call: TRBV19; clone_size: -; d_call: TRBD1; cdr3_nt: TGTGCCAGTAGTCCATACAGGGGACAGATGAACACTGAAGCTTTCTTT; cdr3_aa: CASSPYRGQMNTEAFF
j_call: TRBJ2-5; v_call: TRBV5-5; clone_size: -; d_call: TRBD1; cdr3_nt: TGTGCCAGCAGCCCGGGACAGGGGGTAGAGACCCAGTACTTC; cdr3_aa: CASSPGQGVETQYF
j_call: TRBJ2-7; v_call: TRBV19; clone_size: -; d_call: TRBD1; cdr3_nt: TGTGCCAGTAGTATCACGGGACAGGGGGTTGGAGCGTCCTACGAGCAGTACTTC; cdr3_aa: CASSITGQGVGASYEQYF
j_call: TRBJ1-5; v_call: TRBV4-1; clone_size: -; d_call: TRBD1; cdr3_nt: TGCGCCAGCAGCCTGAGGACAGGGAGGAATAATCAGCCCCAGCATTTT; cdr3_aa: CASSLRTGRNNQPQHF
j_call: TRBJ2-2; v_call: TRBV6-5; clone_size: -; d_call: -; cdr3_nt: TGTGCCAGCAGCCGCCAACAGGGTAACACCGGGGAGCTGTTTTTT; cdr3_aa: CASSRQQGNTGELFF
j_call: TRBJ1-1; v_call: TRBV6-5; clone_size: -; d_call: -; cdr3_nt: TGTGCCTCATACCGGGGTGTGAACACTGAAGCTTTCTTT; cdr3_aa: CASYRGVNTEAFF
j_call: TRBJ2-2; v_call: TRBV5-1; clone_size: -; d_call: TRBD2; cdr3_nt: TGCGCCAGCAGCCTCTATTTTGCGGGGGGAAACACCGGGGAGCTGTTTTTT; cdr3_aa: CASSLYFAGGNTGELFF
j_call: TRBJ2-3; v_call: TRBV5-6; clone_size: -; d_call: TRBD2; cdr3_nt: TGTGCCAGCAGCTTTAGGACTAGCGGGGCTTTCACAGATACGCAGTATTTT; cdr3_aa: CASSFRTSGAFTDTQYF
j_call: TRBJ2-7; v_call: TRBV5-1; clone_size: -; d_call: TRBD1; cdr3_nt: TGCGCCAGCAGTCCTATTGAGACAGGGGGCGAGCAGTACTTC; cdr3_aa: CASSPIETGGEQYF
j_call: TRBJ1-5; v_call: TRBV5-1; clone_size: -; d_call: TRBD1; cdr3_nt: TGCGCCAGCAGTCGACAGGGGGCTATCAATCAGCCCCAGCATTTT; cdr3_aa: CASSRQGAINQPQHF
j_call: TRBJ2-2; v_call: TRBV28; clone_size: -; d_call: -; cdr3_nt: TGTGCCAGCATGAGGTACTCGAACACCGGGGAGCTGTTTTTT; cdr3_aa: CASMRYSNTGELFF
j_call: TRBJ2-1; v_call: TRBV5-1; clone_size: few; d_call: TRBD1; cdr3_nt: TGCGCCAGCAGCTCGGGACAGGGAGGGTTTGAGCAGTTCTTC; cdr3_aa: CASSSGQGGFEQFF
j_call: TRBJ1-3; v_call: TRBV5-1; clone_size: -; d_call: TRBD1; cdr3_nt: TGCGCCAGCAGCTTGGCCCCAGGGGGCACTGGAAACACCATATATTTT; cdr3_aa: CASSLAPGGTGNTIYF
j_call: TRBJ2-4; v_call: TRBV6-1; clone_size: once; d_call: -; cdr3_nt: TGTGCCAGCAGGGGGGGAGCCAAAAACATTCAGTACTTC; cdr3_aa: CASRGGAKNIQYF